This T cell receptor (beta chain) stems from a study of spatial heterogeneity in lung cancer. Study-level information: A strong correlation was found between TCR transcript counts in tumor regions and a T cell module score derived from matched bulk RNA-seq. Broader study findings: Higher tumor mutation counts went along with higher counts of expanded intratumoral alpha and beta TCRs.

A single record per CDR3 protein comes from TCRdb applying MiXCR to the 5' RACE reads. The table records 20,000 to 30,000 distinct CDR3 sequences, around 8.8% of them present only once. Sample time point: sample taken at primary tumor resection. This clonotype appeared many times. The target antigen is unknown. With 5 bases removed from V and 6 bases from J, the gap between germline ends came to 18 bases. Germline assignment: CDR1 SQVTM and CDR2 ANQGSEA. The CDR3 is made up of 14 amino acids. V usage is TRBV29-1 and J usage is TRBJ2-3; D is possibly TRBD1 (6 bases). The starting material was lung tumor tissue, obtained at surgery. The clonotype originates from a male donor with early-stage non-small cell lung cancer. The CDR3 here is CSVRTALPEDTQYF. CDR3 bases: TGCAGCGTTCGGACAGCTCTCCCCGAGGATACGCAGTATTTT.